The rows below give T cell receptor beta chains drawn from one sample of a study of cytomegalovirus exposure and HLA in healthy donors. The method was immunoSEQ multiplex PCR; TCRdb's version includes in-frame clones alone and lacks a portion of them. The sample holds approximately 150,000 clones; just under 85% are singletons and the top ten take around 9.7%. The specimen sequenced was PBMCs. These receptors all come from a woman aged 60-75 years in good health and CMV-seropositive. Both conserved end residues are part of each CDR3. The D gene is left open where the match is weak. Clone size is not always given. Where it is, it says once, few, many or a class for expanded clones.

>NA|NA|TRBJ1-4|TRBV10-3
TGTGCCATCAGTGAGTCTGGCGGGTCGGATAATGAAAAACTGTTTTTT
CAISESGGSDNEKLFF
>NA|NA|TRBJ1-3|TRBV19
TGTGCCAGTAGTACAGGGATTCGCGGAAACACCATATATTTT
CASSTGIRGNTIYF
>NA|NA|TRBJ1-2|TRBV30
TGTGCCTGGAATAAAGCCGCCCTCGGCTATGGCTACACCTTC
CAWNKAALGYGYTF
>NA|TRBD1|TRBJ2-7|TRBV28
TGTGCCAGCGCTGACGACAGGGGAAGGTACGAGCAGTACTTC
CASADDRGRYEQYF
>few|TRBD2|TRBJ2-7|TRBV7-2
TGTGCCAGCAGCTTGACTAGCGGGAGCTCCTACGAGCAGTACTTC
CASSLTSGSSYEQYF
>once|NA|TRBJ2-1|TRBV4-3
TGCGCCAGCAGCCAAGATCCCGATCGGAATGAGCAGTTCTTC
CASSQDPDRNEQFF
>NA|TRBD1|TRBJ1-4|TRBV5-6
TGTGCCAGCAGCGTAGGGGGGACAGCGCCGTATGAAAAACTGTTTTTT
CASSVGGTAPYEKLFF
>NA|NA|TRBJ2-2|TRBV9
TGTGCCAGCAGCCGCACCGGGTTAGCTGGCGGGGAGCTGTTTTTT
CASSRTGLAGGELFF
>NA|NA|TRBJ2-5|TRBV11-2
TGTGCCAGCAGCGCACCAGGGGAAGAGACCCAGTACTTC
CASSAPGEETQYF
>NA|NA|TRBJ2-1|TRBV18
TGTGCCAGCTCACCGGTAACAGACGTCGCTTACAATGAGCAGTTCTTC
CASSPVTDVAYNEQFF
>NA|NA|TRBJ2-1|TRBV9
TGTGCCAGCAGCGTAACTAGTGAGCAGTTCTTC
CASSVTSEQFF
>once|TRBD2|TRBJ2-1|TRBV9
TGTGCCAGCAGCGTAGATTTAGCGGGATTCGTTCGGTTCTTC
CASSVDLAGFVRFF
>NA|TRBD1|TRBJ2-1|TRBV27
TGTGCCAGCAGTTCTGGACAGGGAGTTCATGAGCAGTTCTTC
CASSSGQGVHEQFF
>once|NA|TRBJ2-1|TRBV29-1
TGCAGCGTTGTCCGTTTGCAACGGGATGAGCAGTTCTTC
CSVVRLQRDEQFF
>NA|NA|TRBJ2-7|TRBV10-3
TGTGCCATCAGTGAGCCAGACTACGAGCGGTACTTC
CAISEPDYERYF
>NA|NA|TRBJ2-1|TRBV7-2
TGTGCCAGCAGACCCGACAGAGGAACCTACAATGAGCAGTTCTTC
CASRPDRGTYNEQFF
>NA|TRBD2|TRBJ2-2|TRBV7-9
TGTGCCAGCAGCTCGCCGGGACTAGGGAACACCGGGGAGCTGTTTTTT
CASSSPGLGNTGELFF